This TCR beta chain is from a study of early T cells in non-severe SARS-CoV-2 infection. Looking at the study overall: Bulk RNA taken from unsorted whole blood was sequenced, leaving chains unpaired. Study findings and constraints: Private and CD4 specificities were missed by VDJdb matching, skewed to anti-spike CD8.

Individual cDNA molecules were tagged with unique molecular identifiers. TCRdb reprocessed the 5' RACE reads with MiXCR, giving one entry per CDR3 protein. This sample has approximately 27,000 distinct CDR3 sequences; around 5% occur once, and the top ten carry approximately 2.4%. Germline V gene sequence: CDR1 MNHEY, CDR2 SVGAGI. This CDR3 has 13 residues. V gave up 10 bases and J gave up 8 bases, with 20 bases separating them. Remarks on this clonotype: What it binds is not known.

This clonotype was obtained from an adult who was a healthcare worker with PCR-confirmed SARS-CoV-2 infection or an uninfected control (not recorded which). The chain employs TRBV6-5 and TRBJ1-2; a weak D match, TRBD1 (5 bases). The sequenced sample consisted of whole blood. The CDR3 sequence: CATGRRGVQGYTF. The CDR3 nucleotides read TGTGCCACGGGCAGGAGGGGAGTTCAGGGCTACACCTTC.